Detailed here is one TCR beta chain. Its antigen is unidentified. The CDR3 has 13 residues. The V end lost 6 bases, the J end lost 1 base, and 9 bases lay between the germline ends. The V gene's germline CDR1 is SNHLY and CDR2 FYNNEI. This entry belongs to a study of STAT5B mutations in CD4+ large granular lymphocyte leukemia. General observations from the study: 8/27 top patient clones versus 2/35 control clones were TRBV06-family. CD4-sorted patient repertoires seemed more clonal than healthy CD4+ repertoires. No patients shared main leukemic clonotypes, though less than 30% appeared at low frequency elsewhere.

In the source study's methods: The detection floor for productive clonotype frequency was 2.59 x 10-5. Clones were read by immunoSEQ multiplex PCR, and TCRdb kept only the in-frame ones, dropping some. V and J calls and clone size are given by that table; D and trimming were obtained from the DNA. The sample has under 50,000 clones; roughly 84% are singletons. The V and J genes are TRBV2 and TRBJ1-1, with D unclear. Input material: CD4+ T cells from blood buffy coats. This sequence was found in a human donor in good health. CDR3 nucleotides: TGTGCCAGCAGGAAAGGGTGGAACACTGAAGCTTTCTTT. Its translation is CASRKGWNTEAFF.